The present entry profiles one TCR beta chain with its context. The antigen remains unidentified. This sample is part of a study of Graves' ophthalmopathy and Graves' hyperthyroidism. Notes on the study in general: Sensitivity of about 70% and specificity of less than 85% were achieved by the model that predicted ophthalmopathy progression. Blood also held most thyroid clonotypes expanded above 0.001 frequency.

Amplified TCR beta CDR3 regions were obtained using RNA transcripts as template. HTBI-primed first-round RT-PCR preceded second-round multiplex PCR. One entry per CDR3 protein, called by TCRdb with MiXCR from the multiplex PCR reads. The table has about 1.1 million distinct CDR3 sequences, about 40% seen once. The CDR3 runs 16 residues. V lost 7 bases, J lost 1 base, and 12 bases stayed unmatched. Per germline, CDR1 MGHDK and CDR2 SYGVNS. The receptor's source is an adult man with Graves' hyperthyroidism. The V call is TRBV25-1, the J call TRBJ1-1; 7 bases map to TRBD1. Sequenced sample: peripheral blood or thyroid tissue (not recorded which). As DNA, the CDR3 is TGTGCCAGCAACTTGCCGAGACAGGGTAGGAACACTGAAGCTTTCTTT. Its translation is CASNLPRQGRNTEAFF.